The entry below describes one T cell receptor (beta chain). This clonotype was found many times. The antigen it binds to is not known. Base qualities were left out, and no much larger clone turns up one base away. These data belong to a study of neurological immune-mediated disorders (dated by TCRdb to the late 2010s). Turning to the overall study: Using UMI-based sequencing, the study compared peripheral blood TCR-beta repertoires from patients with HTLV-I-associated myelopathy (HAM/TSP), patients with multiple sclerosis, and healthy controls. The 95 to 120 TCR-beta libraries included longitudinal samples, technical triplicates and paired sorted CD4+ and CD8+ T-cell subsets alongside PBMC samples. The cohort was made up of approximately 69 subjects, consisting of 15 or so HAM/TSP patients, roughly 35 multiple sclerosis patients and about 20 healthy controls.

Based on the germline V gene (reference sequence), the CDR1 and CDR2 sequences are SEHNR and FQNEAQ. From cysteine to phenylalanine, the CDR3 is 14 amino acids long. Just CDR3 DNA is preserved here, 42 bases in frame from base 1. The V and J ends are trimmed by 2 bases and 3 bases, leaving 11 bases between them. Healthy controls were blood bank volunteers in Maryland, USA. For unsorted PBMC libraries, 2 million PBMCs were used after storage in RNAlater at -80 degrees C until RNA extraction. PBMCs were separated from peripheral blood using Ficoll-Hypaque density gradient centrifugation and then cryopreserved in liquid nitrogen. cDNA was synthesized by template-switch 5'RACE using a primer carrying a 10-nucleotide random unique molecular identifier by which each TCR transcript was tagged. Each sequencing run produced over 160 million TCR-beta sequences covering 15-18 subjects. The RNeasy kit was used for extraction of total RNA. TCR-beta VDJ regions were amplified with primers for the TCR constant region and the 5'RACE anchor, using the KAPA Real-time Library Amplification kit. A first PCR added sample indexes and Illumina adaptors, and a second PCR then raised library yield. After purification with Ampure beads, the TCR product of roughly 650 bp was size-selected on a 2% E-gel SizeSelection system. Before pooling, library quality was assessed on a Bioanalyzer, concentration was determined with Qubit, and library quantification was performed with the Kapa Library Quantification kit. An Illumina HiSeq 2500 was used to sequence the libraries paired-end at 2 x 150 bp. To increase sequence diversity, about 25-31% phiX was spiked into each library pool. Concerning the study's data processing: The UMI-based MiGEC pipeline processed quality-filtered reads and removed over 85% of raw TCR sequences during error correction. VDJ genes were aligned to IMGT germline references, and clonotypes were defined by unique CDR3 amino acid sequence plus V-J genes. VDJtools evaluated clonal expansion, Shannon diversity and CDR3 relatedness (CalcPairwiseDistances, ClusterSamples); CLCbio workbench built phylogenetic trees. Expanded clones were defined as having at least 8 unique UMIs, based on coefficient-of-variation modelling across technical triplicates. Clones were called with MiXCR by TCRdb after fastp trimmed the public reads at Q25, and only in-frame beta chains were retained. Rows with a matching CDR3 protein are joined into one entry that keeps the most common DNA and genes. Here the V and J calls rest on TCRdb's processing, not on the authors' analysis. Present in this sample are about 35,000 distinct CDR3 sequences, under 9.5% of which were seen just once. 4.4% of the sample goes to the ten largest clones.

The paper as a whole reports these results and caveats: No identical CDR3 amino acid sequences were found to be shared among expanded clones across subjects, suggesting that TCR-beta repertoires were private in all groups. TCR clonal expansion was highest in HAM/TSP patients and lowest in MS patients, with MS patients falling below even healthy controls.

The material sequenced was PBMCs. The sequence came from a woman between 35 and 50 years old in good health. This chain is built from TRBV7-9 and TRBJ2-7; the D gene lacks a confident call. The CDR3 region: CASSLSAGHYEQYF. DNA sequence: TGTGCCAGCAGCTTATCGGCAGGCCACTACGAGCAGTACTTC.